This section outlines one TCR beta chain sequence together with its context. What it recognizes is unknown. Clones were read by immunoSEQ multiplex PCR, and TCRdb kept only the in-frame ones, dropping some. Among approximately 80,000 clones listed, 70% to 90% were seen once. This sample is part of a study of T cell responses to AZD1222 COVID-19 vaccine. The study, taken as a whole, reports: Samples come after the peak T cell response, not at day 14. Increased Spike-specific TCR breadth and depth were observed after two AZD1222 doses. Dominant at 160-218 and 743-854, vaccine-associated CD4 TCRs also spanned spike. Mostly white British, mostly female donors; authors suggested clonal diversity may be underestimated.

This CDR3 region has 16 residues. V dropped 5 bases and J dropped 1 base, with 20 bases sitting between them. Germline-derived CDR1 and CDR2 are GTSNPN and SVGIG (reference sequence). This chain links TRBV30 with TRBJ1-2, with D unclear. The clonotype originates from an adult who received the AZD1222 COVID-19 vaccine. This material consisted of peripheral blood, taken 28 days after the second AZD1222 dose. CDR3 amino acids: CAWRFLRENFNYGYTF. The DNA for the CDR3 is TGTGCCTGGCGCTTCTTGCGGGAAAACTTTAACTATGGCTACACCTTC.